This T cell receptor (beta chain) stems from a study of immune characteristics of hereditary and idiopathic chronic pancreatitis. This clone was observed a single time. Its antigen is still unknown. The assay was immunoSEQ multiplex PCR, and TCRdb's table has in-frame clones only and misses some. The sample has about 9,400 clones, 79% seen once. The pancreas tissue came from patients undergoing total pancreatectomy with islet autotransplantation. Patients with known diabetes were not included. Whole-study results and caveats: Both chronic pancreatitis groups had higher TCRbeta diversity and lower clonality than controls.

The source material was pancreas tissue with idiopathic chronic pancreatitis. This TCR was sampled from a human donor with chronic pancreatitis.

The DNA of the CDR3 is TGTGCCATCAGTGACTCGACAGGGGGCTCTGGAAACACCATATATTTT. Translation: CAISDSTGGSGNTIYF. This sequence joins TRBV10-3 and TRBJ1-3; TRBD1 agrees at 9 bases. V trimming: 3 bases; J trimming: 0 bases; junction bases outside the gene matches: 3. CDR1 and CDR2 from the germline V gene are ENHRY and SYGVKD. This CDR3 contains 16 residues.